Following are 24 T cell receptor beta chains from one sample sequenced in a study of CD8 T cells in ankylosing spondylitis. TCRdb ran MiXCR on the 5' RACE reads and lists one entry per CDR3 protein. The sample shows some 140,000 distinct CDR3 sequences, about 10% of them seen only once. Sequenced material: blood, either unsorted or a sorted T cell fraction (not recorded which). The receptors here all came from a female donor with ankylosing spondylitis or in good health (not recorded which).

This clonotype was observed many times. The CDR3: CATASGSAGELFF. CDR3 nucleotide sequence: TGTGCCACGGCCTCGGGGTCGGCCGGGGAGCTGTTTTTT. The V call is TRBV24-1, the J call TRBJ2-2; TRBD2 might be the D (5 bases). V was shortened by 10 bases and J by 6 bases, with 14 bases between the two germline ends. The CDR3 extends over 13 amino acids. Germline loops: CDR1 KGHDR, CDR2 SFDVKD.

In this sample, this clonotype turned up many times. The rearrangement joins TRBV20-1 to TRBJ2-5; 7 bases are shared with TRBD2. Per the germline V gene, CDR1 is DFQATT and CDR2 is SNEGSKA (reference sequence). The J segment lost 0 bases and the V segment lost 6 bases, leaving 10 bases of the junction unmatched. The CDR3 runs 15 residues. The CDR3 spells CSAGLADFYQETQYF. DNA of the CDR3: TGCAGTGCAGGCCTAGCGGATTTTTACCAAGAGACCCAGTACTTC.

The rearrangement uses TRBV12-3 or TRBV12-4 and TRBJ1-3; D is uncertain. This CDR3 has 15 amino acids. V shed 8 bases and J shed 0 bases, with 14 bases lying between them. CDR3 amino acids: CASLPLRSSGNTIYF. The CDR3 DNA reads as TGTGCCAGCCTCCCCCTGCGGAGCTCTGGAAACACCATATATTTT.

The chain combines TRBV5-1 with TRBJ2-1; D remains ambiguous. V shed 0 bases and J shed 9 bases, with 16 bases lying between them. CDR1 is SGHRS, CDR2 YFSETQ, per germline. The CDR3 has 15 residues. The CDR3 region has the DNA TGCGCCAGCAGCTTGGGTGGGATATCCTGGGTTGAGCAGTTCTTC. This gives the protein CASSLGGISWVEQFF.

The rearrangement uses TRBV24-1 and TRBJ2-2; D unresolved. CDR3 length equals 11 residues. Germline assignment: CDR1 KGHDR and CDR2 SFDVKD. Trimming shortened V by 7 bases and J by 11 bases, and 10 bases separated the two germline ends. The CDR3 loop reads CATRDAAELFF. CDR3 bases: TGTGCCACCAGGGACGCCGCAGAGCTGTTTTTT.

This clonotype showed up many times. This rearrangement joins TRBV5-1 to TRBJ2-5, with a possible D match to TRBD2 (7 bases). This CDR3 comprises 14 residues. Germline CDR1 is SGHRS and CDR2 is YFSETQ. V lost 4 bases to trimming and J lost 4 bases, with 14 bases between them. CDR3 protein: CASSPGGPGETQYF. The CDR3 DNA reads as TGCGCCAGCAGCCCCGGGGGGCCGGGAGAGACCCAGTACTTC.

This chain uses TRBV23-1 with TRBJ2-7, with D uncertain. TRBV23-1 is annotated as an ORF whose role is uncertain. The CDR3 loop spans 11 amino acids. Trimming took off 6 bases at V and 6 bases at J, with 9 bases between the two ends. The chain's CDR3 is CASSLSPEQYF. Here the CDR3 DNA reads TGCGCCAGCAGCCTATCCCCCGAGCAGTACTTC.

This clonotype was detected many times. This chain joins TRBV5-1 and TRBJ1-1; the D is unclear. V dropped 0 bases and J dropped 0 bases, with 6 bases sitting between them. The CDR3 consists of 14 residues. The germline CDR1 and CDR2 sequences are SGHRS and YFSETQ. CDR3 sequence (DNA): TGCGCCAGCAGCTTGGCCAGCATGAACACTGAAGCTTTCTTT. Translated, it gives CASSLASMNTEAFF.

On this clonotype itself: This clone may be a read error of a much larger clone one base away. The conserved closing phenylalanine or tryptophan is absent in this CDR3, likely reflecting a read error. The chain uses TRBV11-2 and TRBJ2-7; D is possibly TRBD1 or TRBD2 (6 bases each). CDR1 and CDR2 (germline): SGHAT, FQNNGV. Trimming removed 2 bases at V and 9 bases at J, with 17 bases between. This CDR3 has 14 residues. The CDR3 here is CASSLSQGTLGQYL. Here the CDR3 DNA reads TGTGCCAGCAGCTTAAGTCAGGGGACTCTGGGGCAGTACCTC.

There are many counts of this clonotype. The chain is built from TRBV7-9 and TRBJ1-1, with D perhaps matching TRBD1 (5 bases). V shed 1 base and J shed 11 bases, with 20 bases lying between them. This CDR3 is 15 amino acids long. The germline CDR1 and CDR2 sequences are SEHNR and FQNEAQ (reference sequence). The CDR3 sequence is CASSLELSGIIRAFF. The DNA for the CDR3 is TGTGCCAGCAGCTTAGAATTATCAGGGATTATTAGGGCTTTCTTT.

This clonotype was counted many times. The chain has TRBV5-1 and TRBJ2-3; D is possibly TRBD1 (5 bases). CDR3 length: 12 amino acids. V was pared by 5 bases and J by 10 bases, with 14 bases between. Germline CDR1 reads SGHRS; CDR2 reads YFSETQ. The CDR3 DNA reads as TGCGCCAGCAGACGTGTGGACACCGCGCAGTATTTT. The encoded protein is CASRRVDTAQYF.

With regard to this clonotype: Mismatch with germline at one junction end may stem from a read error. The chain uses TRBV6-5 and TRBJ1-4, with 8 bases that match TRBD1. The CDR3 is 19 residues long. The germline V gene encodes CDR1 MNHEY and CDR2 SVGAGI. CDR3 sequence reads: CASSLLGQGGRTTNEELFF. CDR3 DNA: TGTGCCAGCAGTCTACTTGGACAGGGAGGGCGGACAACTAATGAAGAACTGTTTTTT.

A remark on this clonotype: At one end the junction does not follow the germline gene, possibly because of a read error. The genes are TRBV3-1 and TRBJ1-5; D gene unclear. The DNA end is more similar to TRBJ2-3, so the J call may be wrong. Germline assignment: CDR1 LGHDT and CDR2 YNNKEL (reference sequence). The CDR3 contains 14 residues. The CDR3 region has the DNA TGTGCCGGCAGCCAAAGGGCCGGCGATCAGCCCCAGTATTTT. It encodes CAGSQRAGDQPQYF.

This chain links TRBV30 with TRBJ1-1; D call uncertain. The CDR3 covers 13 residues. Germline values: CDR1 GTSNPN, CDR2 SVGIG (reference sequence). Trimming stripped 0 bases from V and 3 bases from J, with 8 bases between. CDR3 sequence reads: CAWSVRAYTEAFF. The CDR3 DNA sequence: TGTGCCTGGAGTGTACGGGCTTACACTGAAGCTTTCTTT.

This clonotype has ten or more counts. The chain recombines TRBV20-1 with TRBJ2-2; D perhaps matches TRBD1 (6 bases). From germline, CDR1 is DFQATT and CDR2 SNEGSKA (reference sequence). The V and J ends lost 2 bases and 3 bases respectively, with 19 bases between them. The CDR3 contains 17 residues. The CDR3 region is CSARSPLAGAHTGELFF. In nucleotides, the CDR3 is TGCAGTGCTAGATCCCCGCTGGCAGGGGCGCACACCGGGGAGCTGTTTTTT.

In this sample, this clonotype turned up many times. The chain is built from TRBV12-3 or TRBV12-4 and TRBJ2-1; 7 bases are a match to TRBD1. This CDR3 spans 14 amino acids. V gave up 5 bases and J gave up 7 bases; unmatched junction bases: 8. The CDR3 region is CASSPPGQPNEQFF. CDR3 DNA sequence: TGTGCCAGCAGTCCCCCGGGACAGCCAAATGAGCAGTTCTTC.

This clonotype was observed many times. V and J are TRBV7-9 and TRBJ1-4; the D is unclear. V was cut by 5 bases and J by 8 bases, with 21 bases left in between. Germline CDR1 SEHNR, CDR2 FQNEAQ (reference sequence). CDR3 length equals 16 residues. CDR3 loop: CASSPEARHLEEKLFF. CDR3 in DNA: TGTGCCAGCAGCCCGGAGGCTAGGCACCTGGAAGAAAAACTGTTTTTT.

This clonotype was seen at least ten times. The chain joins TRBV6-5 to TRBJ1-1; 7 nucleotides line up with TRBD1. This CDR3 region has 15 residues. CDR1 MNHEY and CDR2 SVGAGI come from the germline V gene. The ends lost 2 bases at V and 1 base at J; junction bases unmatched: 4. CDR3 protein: CASSYEGAPNTEAFF. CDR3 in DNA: TGTGCCAGCAGTTACGAGGGGGCGCCGAACACTGAAGCTTTCTTT.

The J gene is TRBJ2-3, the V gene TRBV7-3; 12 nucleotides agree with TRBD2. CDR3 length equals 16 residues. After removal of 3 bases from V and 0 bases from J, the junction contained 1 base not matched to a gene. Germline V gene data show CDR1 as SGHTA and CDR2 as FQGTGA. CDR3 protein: CASSLTSGGSTDTQYF. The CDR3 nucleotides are TGTGCCAGCAGCTTGACTAGCGGGGGTAGCACAGATACGCAGTATTTT.

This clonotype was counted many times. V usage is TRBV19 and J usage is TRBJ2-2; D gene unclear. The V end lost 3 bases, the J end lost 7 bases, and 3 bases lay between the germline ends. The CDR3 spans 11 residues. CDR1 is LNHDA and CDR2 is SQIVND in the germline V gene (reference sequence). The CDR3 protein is CASSIGGELFF. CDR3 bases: TGTGCCAGTAGTATTGGCGGGGAGCTGTTTTTT.

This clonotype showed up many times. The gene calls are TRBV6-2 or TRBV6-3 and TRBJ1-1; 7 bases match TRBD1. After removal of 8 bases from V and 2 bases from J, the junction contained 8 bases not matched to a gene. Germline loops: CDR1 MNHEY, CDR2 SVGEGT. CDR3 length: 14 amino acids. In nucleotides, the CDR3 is TGTGCCAGCGAGACAGGGACAAGAAACACTGAAGCTTTCTTT. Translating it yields CASETGTRNTEAFF.

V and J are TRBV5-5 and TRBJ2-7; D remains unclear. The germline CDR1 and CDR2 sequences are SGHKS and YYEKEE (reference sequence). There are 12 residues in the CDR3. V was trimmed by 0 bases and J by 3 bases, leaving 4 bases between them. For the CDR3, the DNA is TGTGCCAGCAGCTTGGGGTTCTACGAGCAGTACTTC. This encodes CASSLGFYEQYF.

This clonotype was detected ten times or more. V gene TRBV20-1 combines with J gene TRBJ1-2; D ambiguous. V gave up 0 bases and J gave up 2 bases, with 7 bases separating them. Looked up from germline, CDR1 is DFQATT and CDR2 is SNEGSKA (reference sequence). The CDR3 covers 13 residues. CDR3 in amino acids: CSARESTNYGYTF. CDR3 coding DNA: TGCAGTGCTAGAGAGTCGACAAACTATGGCTACACCTTC.

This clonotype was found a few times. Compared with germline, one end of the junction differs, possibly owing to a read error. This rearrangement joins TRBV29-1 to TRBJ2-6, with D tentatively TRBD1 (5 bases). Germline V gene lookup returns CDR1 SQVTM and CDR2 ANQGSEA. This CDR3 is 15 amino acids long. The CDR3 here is CSAGPSRPGANVLPF. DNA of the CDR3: TGCAGCGCCGGGCCCTCCCGACCTGGGGCCAACGTCCTGCCTTTC.